The 26 T cell receptor beta chains reported below all come from one sample, sequenced in a study of shared clonotypes between healthy human individuals. Generated by immunoSEQ multiplex PCR, the TCRdb table keeps only in-frame clones and is missing some. Of 1.4 million to 1.5 million clones listed, roughly 96% are singletons. The source material was naive CD4+ T cells sorted from blood. Subset: CD45RA+ positively selected. The receptor source for this set is a man aged 25-45 years in good health.

V usage is TRBV5-1 and J usage is TRBJ1-1; D gene unclear. Germline V gene sequence: CDR1 SGHRS, CDR2 YFSETQ. This CDR3 contains 13 residues. Trimming took off 4 bases at V and 8 bases at J, with 15 bases between the two ends. CDR3 residues: CASSPSETSEAFF. DNA for the CDR3: TGCGCCAGCAGCCCCAGCGAGACTTCCGAAGCTTTCTTT.

The chain is built from TRBV25-1 and TRBJ2-1; 12 positions agree with TRBD2. The germline gives CDR1 MGHDK, CDR2 SYGVNS. The CDR3 sequence is 15 residues long. Unmatched junction bases numbered 4, after V lost 3 bases and J lost 7 bases. CDR3 bases: TGTGCCAGCAGTGACCTAGCGGGAGGGACGAATGAGCAGTTCTTC. Its protein product is CASSDLAGGTNEQFF.

This chain connects TRBV10-2 to TRBJ2-7; possible D gene TRBD2, 5 bases. V lost 4 bases to trimming and J lost 1 base, with 17 bases between them. This CDR3 spans 16 amino acids. CDR1 is WSHSY, CDR2 SAAADI, per germline. CDR3 protein: CASSGALRAGSYEQYF. The CDR3 region has the DNA TGCGCCAGCAGTGGGGCTCTGCGGGCTGGGTCCTACGAGCAGTACTTC.

The chain combines TRBV15 with TRBJ1-1; 8 bases line up with TRBD1. CDR1 is LNHNV, CDR2 YYDKDF, per germline (reference sequence). Germline trimming cut 1 base from V and 4 bases from J; bases unmatched to any gene: 8. CDR3 size: 16 residues. CDR3 in amino acids: CATSRAGQGGSTEAFF. The CDR3 DNA reads as TGTGCCACCAGCAGAGCAGGACAGGGCGGGAGCACTGAAGCTTTCTTT.

V usage is TRBV7-6 and J usage is TRBJ1-5; D uncertain. The V end was cut by 2 bases, the J end by 1 base, with 6 bases between. Germline V CDR1 and CDR2: SGHVS, FNYEAQ. The CDR3 spans 14 residues. CDR3 in DNA: TGTGCCAGCAGCTTATCTTTAAGCAATCAGCCCCAGCATTTT. This encodes CASSLSLSNQPQHF.

The CDR3 spells CASSVEPLRGEAFF. The CDR3 DNA is TGTGCCAGCAGCGTAGAACCCCTCAGGGGGGAAGCTTTCTTT. This chain uses TRBV9 with TRBJ1-1; 7 nucleotides align to TRBD1. V trimming: 0 bases; J trimming: 8 bases; junction bases outside the gene matches: 7. Germline V gene data show CDR1 as SGDLS and CDR2 as YYNGEE. This CDR3 is built from 14 residues.

The chain is built from TRBV9 and TRBJ2-3, with TRBD1 matching over 9 bases. This CDR3 contains 15 residues. The V segment lost 3 bases and the J segment 0 bases; nucleotides outside the gene matches: 2. Per the germline V gene, CDR1 is SGDLS and CDR2 is YYNGEE. The CDR3 here is CASSGGTGSTDTQYF. For the CDR3, the DNA is TGTGCCAGCAGCGGAGGGACAGGGAGCACAGATACGCAGTATTTT.

This clone occurred once. This CDR3 is CASSSPGPYEQYF. CDR3 coding DNA: TGTGCCAGCAGCTCTCCCGGACCCTACGAGCAGTACTTC. The chain employs TRBV7-9 and TRBJ2-7; D unresolved. The CDR3 extends over 13 amino acids. Germline V CDR1 and CDR2: SEHNR, FQNEAQ (reference sequence). V gave up 4 bases and J gave up 2 bases, with 9 bases separating them.

The gene calls are TRBV15 and TRBJ2-3, with D uncertain. Trimming removed 7 bases at V and 4 bases at J, with 6 bases between. From germline, CDR1 is LNHNV and CDR2 YYDKDF (reference sequence). This CDR3 is 11 amino acids long. The CDR3 DNA reads as TGTGCCACCACAAACGCAGATACGCAGTATTTT. This translates into CATTNADTQYF.

This clone showed up just once. This rearrangement joins TRBV30 to TRBJ1-2; D is perhaps TRBD1 (6 bases). The length of the CDR3 is 12 residues. In germline, CDR1 is GTSNPN, CDR2 SVGIG (reference sequence). The germline V and J ends were trimmed by 3 bases and 5 bases, with 10 bases remaining between them. DNA for the CDR3: TGTGCCTGGAGGTTTCAGGGGTATGGCTACACCTTC. It codes for CAWRFQGYGYTF.

This clone was detected once. J is TRBJ2-1 and V is TRBV7-9; TRBD2 aligns across 10 bases. With 1 base clipped from V and 4 bases from J, the junction kept 7 bases outside the gene matches. Germline values: CDR1 SEHNR, CDR2 FQNEAQ (reference sequence). CDR3 length equals 17 residues. CDR3 nucleotides: TGTGCCAGCAGCTTAGAGCGGGAGGGCCTTTATTACAATGAGCAGTTCTTC. This gives the protein CASSLEREGLYYNEQFF.

V is TRBV6-6 and J is TRBJ1-4, with TRBD1 matching over 8 bases. This CDR3 is built from 16 residues. Per the germline V gene, CDR1 is MNHNY and CDR2 is SVGAGI (reference sequence). The J segment lost 7 bases and the V segment lost 2 bases, leaving 9 bases of the junction unmatched. CDR3 residues: CASSYPKDRAGEKLFF. The CDR3 DNA sequence: TGTGCCAGCAGTTACCCGAAGGACAGGGCTGGTGAAAAACTGTTTTTT.

DNA for the CDR3: TGTGCCTGGAATTTGGGGGTCCCCTACGAGCAGTACTTC. The encoded protein is CAWNLGVPYEQYF. The rearrangement links TRBV30 to TRBJ2-7; D possibly matches TRBD1 or TRBD2 (5 bases each). The length of the CDR3 is 13 residues. Germline-derived CDR1 and CDR2 are GTSNPN and SVGIG (reference sequence). The V gene lost 4 bases and the J gene lost 2 bases, with 12 bases spanning the gap. Supplemented by reference TRBV30 and TRBJ2-7, the full variable domain reads SQTIHQWPATLVQPVGSPLSLECTVEGTSNPNLYWYRQAAGRGLQLLFYSVGIGQISSEVPQNLSASRPQDRQFILSSKKLLLSDSGFYLCAWNLGVPYEQYFGPGTRLTVT.

Points on this clone: At one boundary the junction diverges from the germline segment, which might be a read error. At the DNA level, this CDR3 is encoded by other sequences in the same sample as well. The V and J genes are TRBV4-3 and TRBJ2-2; D possibly corresponds to TRBD2 (5 bases). Germline V gives CDR1 LGHNA, CDR2 YSLEER. The CDR3 consists of 17 residues. The CDR3 reads CASSQDFFGGLAGELFF. CDR3 in DNA: TGCGCCAGCAGTCAAGATTTTTTCGGAGGTTTGGCCGGGGAGCTGTTTTTT.

This chain links TRBV4-3 with TRBJ2-1; TRBD1 matches 9 bases. J gave up 9 bases and V 3 bases, and 6 bases lay outside the gene matches. Germline values: CDR1 LGHNA, CDR2 YSLEER. This CDR3 has 14 amino acids. CDR3 residues: CASSQAGTGIEQFF. The CDR3 DNA reads TGCGCCAGCAGCCAGGCCGGGACAGGGATTGAGCAGTTCTTC.

This clone was detected once. This rearrangement joins TRBV19 to TRBJ2-7; no definite D call. CDR1 LNHDA and CDR2 SQIVND come from the germline V gene (reference sequence). The V and J ends lost 0 bases and 1 base respectively, with 16 bases between them. CDR3 size: 17 residues. The CDR3 DNA sequence: TGTGCCAGTAGTATAGATCTTCCAGGCGTGTGGTCCTACGAGCAGTACTTC. This gives the protein CASSIDLPGVWSYEQYF.

This clone has only one observation. The rearrangement links TRBV11-2 to TRBJ1-1; no clear D gene. The CDR3 has 12 residues. The germline CDR1 and CDR2 sequences are SGHAT and FQNNGV. V was pared by 4 bases and J by 7 bases, with 10 bases between. In nucleotides, the CDR3 is TGTGCCAGCAGCTGGGGAGGGCTTGAAGCTTTCTTT. Translated, it gives CASSWGGLEAFF.

The chain recombines TRBV10-3 with TRBJ1-2; 9 nucleotides match TRBD1. V lost 7 bases and J lost 6; bases outside the gene matches: 12. The CDR3 is 15 amino acids. The germline gives CDR1 ENHRY, CDR2 SYGVKD. The DNA of the CDR3 is TGTGCCATCACACGGGAGTGGGGGGACAGGGATGGCTACACCTTC. Protein: CAITREWGDRDGYTF.

The rearrangement links TRBV11-3 to TRBJ2-3; 12 positions agree with TRBD2. The CDR3 runs to 16 residues. In germline, CDR1 is SGHNT, CDR2 YENEEA. The V and J ends lost 2 bases and 10 bases, in that order; junction bases with no gene match: 10. The CDR3 bases are TGTGCCAGCAGCTTAAGAACTAGCGGGAGGTCTGGGGCGCAGTATTTT. As protein: CASSLRTSGRSGAQYF. The complete variable domain, with remaining parts taken from reference TRBV11-3 and TRBJ2-3, reads EAGVVQSPRYKIIEKKQPVAFWCNPISGHNTLYWYLQNLGQGPELLIRYENEEAVDDSQLPKDRFSAERLKGVDSTLKIQPAELGDSAVYLCASSLRTSGRSGAQYFGPGTRLTVL.

The chain carries TRBV21-1 and TRBJ2-1; the table gives TRBD2 as D, unverified against the DNA. TRBV21-1 is marked as a pseudogene. The CDR3 spans 12 residues. For the CDR3, the DNA is TGTGCCAGCAGCCTAGCGGACAATGAGCAGTTCTTC. Encoded protein: CASSLADNEQFF.

Regarding this clone: The sample holds other DNA sequences that translate to the same CDR3. CDR3 sequence (DNA): TGTGCCAGCTCTCAGGACAGAGGCTCCTACGAGCAGTACTTC. It yields the protein CASSQDRGSYEQYF. The V and J genes are TRBV18 and TRBJ2-7, with D possibly being TRBD1 (6 bases). The CDR3 extends over 14 amino acids. Trimming pared 6 bases from V and 0 bases from J, leaving 12 bases between. CDR1 and CDR2 (germline): KGHSH, LQKENI.

This chain links TRBV5-1 with TRBJ2-7, with D tentatively TRBD1 (6 bases). The CDR3 consists of 15 residues. From germline, CDR1 is SGHRS and CDR2 YFSETQ. V was pared by 5 bases and J by 2 bases, with 17 bases between. CDR3 loop: CASSPQSGTTYEQYF. CDR3 DNA sequence: TGCGCCAGCAGTCCGCAGTCAGGGACAACCTACGAGCAGTACTTC.

The V gene is TRBV20-1, the J gene TRBJ2-4; D call uncertain. Germline-derived CDR1 and CDR2 are DFQATT and SNEGSKA (reference sequence). This CDR3 is built from 10 residues. Trimming stripped 3 bases from V and 5 bases from J, with 2 bases between. CDR3 bases: TGCAGTGCTAGTCAAAACATTCAGTACTTC. Its protein product is CSASQNIQYF.

The chain recombines TRBV10-3 with TRBJ2-1; 10 bases line up with TRBD2. The V gene end was trimmed by 3 bases and the J gene end by 4 bases; junction bases not matched to a gene: 12. Germline CDR1 and CDR2: ENHRY and SYGVKD. This CDR3 region has 18 residues. The CDR3 DNA follows: TGTGCCATCAGTGACTCCAGCCCTCTAGCGGGAGCTTACAATGAGCAGTTCTTC. Translated, it gives CAISDSSPLAGAYNEQFF.

This clone was observed once. This chain links TRBV7-9 with TRBJ2-7; D perhaps matches TRBD2 (6 bases). CDR3 length: 16 residues. V was pared by 1 base and J by 3 bases, with 16 bases between. Looked up from germline, CDR1 is SEHNR and CDR2 is FQNEAQ (reference sequence). CDR3 nucleotide sequence: TGTGCCAGCAGCTTAGACCCGGGAGACTTTCGCTACGAGCAGTACTTC. Its protein is CASSLDPGDFRYEQYF.

Concerning this clone itself: The sample contains more than one DNA sequence encoding this CDR3. The chain links TRBV18 to TRBJ2-5; D may be TRBD1 (6 bases). The CDR3 is made up of 14 amino acids. V dropped 2 bases and J dropped 2 bases, with 9 bases sitting between them. Germline V gene lookup returns CDR1 KGHSH and CDR2 LQKENI. CDR3 loop: CASSPGQGQETQYF. The CDR3 bases are TGTGCCAGCTCACCAGGGCAGGGGCAAGAGACCCAGTACTTC.